The present T cell receptor beta chain was sequenced within a study of blood T cell repertoires in COVID-19 (dated by TCRdb to 2020 to 2022). Study-level background: Collaborator samples came from the United States, Italy and Spain and covered acute and convalescent phases of COVID-19. The material from the prospective study consisted of cDNA or gDNA derived from T cells, B-cell-depleted T cells, or PBMCs. Deeply sampled blood TCRbeta repertoires from subjects exposed to, actively infected with, or recovered from COVID-19 were included in the dataset. The repertoires were released in a freely available public database intended as a resource for research on the immune response to SARS-CoV-2. The samples were drawn from the first 160 participants of the ongoing ImmuneRACE study and from under 1,500 subjects provided by 6 global collaborators. Sample metadata almost always included a de-identified subject ID, COVID-19 status, age in years and sex. HLA class I and class II types, where available, came from metadata supplied by the sample provider rather than from assay-based typing.

The CDR3 spans 15 residues, from the cysteine through the phenylalanine. Kept here is only the CDR3 DNA, which spans 45 bases and is read in frame from base 1. Trimming costs V 2 bases and J 0 bases, and their ends lie 11 bases apart. The germline V gene (reference sequence) provides CDR1 GTSNPN and CDR2 SVGIG. The immunoSEQ Assay, a bias-controlled multiplex PCR, was used to amplify TCRbeta CDR3 regions from genomic DNA. The source study handled its data this way. The number of nucleated cells in each sample was estimated by amplification of reference gene primers within the assay. To quantify the absolute abundance of each unique TCRbeta CDR3 rearrangement, sequence reads were collapsed and filtered. For each sample, productive Simpson clonality was calculated by taking the square root of Simpson's diversity index across productive rearrangements. The immuneACCESS repertoire file appears here via TCRdb, limited to in-frame rearrangements. These files lack a portion of the clones; in checked studies, under half of the deficit traces to unresolved V genes, and the cause of the others is not known. That table is the source of V, J and clone size, and D and trimming were worked out from the DNA. For this sample there are fewer than 500,000 clones; more than 70% appear just once. The ten largest make up 1% to 1.5% of the sample.

Results and caveats for the whole study, not just this receptor: Clinical and demographic metadata were provided uncurated, with the amount varying by source and participant.

This clone was found once. Its recognized antigen is unknown. No much larger clone exists at a distance of one base, and base qualities are not known. Participants in the prospective study were aged 18 to 89 years, lived in about two dozen United States geographic areas, and enrolled through a virtual design. To assign participants to cohorts, the prospective study relied on clinical history that participants themselves reported in a screening survey and a study questionnaire. Recovered participants in ImmuneRACE Cohort 3 were defined by two consecutive negative NP/OP PCR tests, clearance by a healthcare professional, or resolution of symptoms. Mobile phlebotomists in the prospective study collected whole blood, serum and a nasopharyngeal or oropharyngeal swab from every participant. Prospective study participants could optionally give additional blood draws and questionnaires over an approximately two-month period. Before DNA extraction, prospective study blood samples were shipped either frozen or at room temperature.

The sample taken for sequencing was PBMCs or T cells enriched from blood (not recorded which). The receptor chain draws on TRBV30 and TRBJ1-3, with a weak D call of TRBD1 (5 bases match). The receptor's source is a man under 40 who had recovered from COVID-19. The bases are TGTGCCTGGAGTAAAGGGGTGCTCTCTGGAAACACCATATATTTT. This translates into CAWSKGVLSGNTIYF.